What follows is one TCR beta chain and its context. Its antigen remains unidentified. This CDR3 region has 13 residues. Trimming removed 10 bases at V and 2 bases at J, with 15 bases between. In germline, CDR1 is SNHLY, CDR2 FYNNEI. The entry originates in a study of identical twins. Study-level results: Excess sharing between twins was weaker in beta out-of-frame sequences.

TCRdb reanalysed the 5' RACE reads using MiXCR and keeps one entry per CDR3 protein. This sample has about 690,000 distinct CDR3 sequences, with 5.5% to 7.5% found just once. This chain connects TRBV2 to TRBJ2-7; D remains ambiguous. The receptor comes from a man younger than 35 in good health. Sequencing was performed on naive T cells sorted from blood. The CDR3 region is CAIGGIVPYEQYF. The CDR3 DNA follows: TGTGCCATTGGTGGGATAGTCCCCTACGAGCAGTACTTC.